This T cell receptor (beta chain) came from a study of identifying expanded T cells in peripheral blood. Study-level findings and limits: Technical replicates showed roughly 1.2 changed clones; approximately two weeks roughly 15; four weeks 19. Approximately 2-week clone count variance significantly increased as total template count grew.

This clone was observed once. Its antigen remains unknown. Sequencing was performed with immunoSEQ multiplex PCR; in TCRdb, only in-frame clones are kept and a portion is missing. The sample shows about 74,000 clones, about four fifths of them seen only once. CDR1 is SGHRS, CDR2 YFSETQ, per germline. Trimming took 2 bases from V and 4 from J; bases not matched to a gene: 9. The CDR3 is 16 amino acids. No infections or other immune events were documented during collection. This clonotype originated in a person aged 18-69 years in good health. The chain links TRBV5-1 to TRBJ2-5, with TRBD2 matching over 9 bases. The sequenced sample was blood. Here the CDR3 DNA reads TGCGCCAGCAGCTTATCAGGTAGCGGGGGCCTAGAGACCCAGTACTTC. Translation gives CASSLSGSGGLETQYF.